These 20 T cell receptor beta chains came from one sample sequenced in a study of post-analysis software for immune sequencing data. The antigens these receptors bind are not known. TCR beta cDNA libraries had unique molecular identifiers. Each CDR3 protein gets one entry after TCRdb re-called the PCR reads with MiXCR. Of about 500,000 distinct CDR3 sequences listed, roughly 45% are singletons. Study-wide results and limits: Patients used a handful of TRBV segments, including TRBV5-6, TRBV5-1 and TRBV20-1, more often than controls.

The sequencing sample was made of blood. These receptors originate from a girl aged 10 to 17 with multiple sclerosis.

The chain recombines TRBV6-6 with TRBJ1-2, with 9 bases fitting TRBD1. The CDR3 has 14 amino acids. Trimming at V came to 4 bases and at J to 11 bases, leaving 11 bases not matched to a gene. Germline V gene data show CDR1 as MNHNY and CDR2 as SVGAGI (reference sequence). The CDR3 nucleotides read TGTGCCAGCAGTTCCCTTCAGGGACAGGGAGTATACACCTTC. Protein sequence: CASSSLQGQGVYTF.

Only a few counts were recorded for this clonotype. The rearrangement links TRBV15 to TRBJ2-7; a weak D match, TRBD2 (6 bases). The CDR3 is 15 residues long. The germline V gene has CDR1 LNHNV and CDR2 YYDKDF (reference sequence). V dropped 1 base and J dropped 8 bases, with 18 bases sitting between them. CDR3 coding DNA: TGTGCCACCAGCAGAGCCCGGGAGTCTCCTATTAAGCAGTACTTC. As protein: CATSRARESPIKQYF.

This rearrangement joins TRBV30 to TRBJ2-1, with 14 bases fitting TRBD2. Trimming removed 8 bases from V and 10 bases from J; junction bases left unmatched: 4. The CDR3 consists of 12 residues. Germline CDR1 reads GTSNPN; CDR2 reads SVGIG (reference sequence). CDR3 sequence reads: CAGTSGSFEQFF. The CDR3 DNA sequence: TGTGCCGGGACTAGCGGGAGTTTCGAGCAGTTCTTC.

This clonotype appeared a few times. Written as DNA, the CDR3 is TGCGCCAGCAGCTTCCGGGACTCGTCCTCCTACGAGCAGTACTTC. Protein product: CASSFRDSSSYEQYF. The chain has TRBV5-1 and TRBJ2-7; a possible D gene is TRBD2 (6 bases). Trimming pared 2 bases from V and 0 bases from J, leaving 12 bases between. CDR3 length: 15 amino acids. The V gene's germline CDR1 is SGHRS and CDR2 YFSETQ.

The V gene is TRBV20-1, the J gene TRBJ2-7; 8 bases are shared with TRBD2. The CDR3 is made up of 14 amino acids. Germline assignment: CDR1 DFQATT and CDR2 SNEGSKA (reference sequence). J gave up 4 bases and V 3 bases, and 8 bases lay outside the gene matches. The chain's CDR3 is CSASSRGRWYEQYF. CDR3 DNA: TGCAGTGCTAGTTCCCGCGGGAGGTGGTACGAGCAGTACTTC.

This clonotype was seen a handful of times. The chain uses TRBV20-1 and TRBJ2-3; 7 nucleotides agree with TRBD2. The CDR3 runs 15 residues. V was clipped by 4 bases and J by 5 bases; unmatched bases: 12. CDR1 is DFQATT, CDR2 SNEGSKA, per germline (reference sequence). The CDR3 nucleotides read TGCAGTGCTATCCACAGCGGGATCGGGGGAGATACGCAGTATTTT. Amino acid sequence: CSAIHSGIGGDTQYF.

There are a few counts of this clonotype. The CDR3 nucleotides are TGTGCCAGCAGTGAAAAAACGCTCGGGGCGGGAGGACCCTACGAGCAGTACTTC. Translating gives CASSEKTLGAGGPYEQYF. The chain carries TRBV2 and TRBJ2-7; 8 nucleotides align to TRBD2. The ends lost 2 bases at V and 2 bases at J; junction bases unmatched: 14. This CDR3 contains 18 residues. Germline V gives CDR1 SNHLY, CDR2 FYNNEI.

This chain connects TRBV7-9 to TRBJ1-2; 10 bases map to TRBD1. Trimming took 3 bases from V and 0 from J; bases not matched to a gene: 1. The CDR3 is 15 residues long. Germline loops: CDR1 SEHNR, CDR2 FQNEAQ (reference sequence). The CDR3 loop reads CASSLTGGSNYGYTF. For the CDR3, the DNA is TGTGCCAGCAGCTTGACAGGGGGCTCTAACTATGGCTACACCTTC.

Written as DNA, the CDR3 is TGTGCCAGCTCGGGCAGCTCATATGGCTACACCTTC. This translates into CASSGSSYGYTF. The V and J genes are TRBV6-6 and TRBJ1-2; no definite D call. The CDR3 loop spans 12 amino acids. From germline, CDR1 is MNHNY and CDR2 SVGAGI (reference sequence). V was clipped by 8 bases and J by 5 bases, with 12 bases between them.

The chain joins TRBV4-3 to TRBJ1-1; 7 bases agree with TRBD1. The trim removed 3 bases at V and 10 bases at J, leaving 20 bases unmatched. The CDR3 is made up of 17 amino acids. CDR1 is LGHNA and CDR2 is YSLEER in the germline V gene. The CDR3 sequence is CASSHQPLHRAPGGAFF. The CDR3 DNA sequence: TGCGCCAGCAGCCACCAACCCCTACACAGGGCTCCAGGGGGAGCTTTCTTT.

This clonotype was recorded a few times. The J gene is TRBJ2-5, the V gene TRBV7-7; 10 nucleotides line up with TRBD2. Germline-derived CDR1 and CDR2 are SSHAT and FNYEAQ (reference sequence). CDR3 size: 18 residues. CDR3 sequence reads: CANPILSGRTSGQETQYF. DNA for the CDR3: TGTGCTAACCCCATACTCTCCGGCAGGACTAGCGGACAAGAGACCCAGTACTTC.

The V call is TRBV20-1, the J call TRBJ1-4; TRBD1 aligns across 8 bases. CDR3 length equals 14 residues. The V segment lost 6 bases and the J segment 10 bases; nucleotides outside the gene matches: 13. Germline CDR1 reads DFQATT; CDR2 reads SNEGSKA (reference sequence). This CDR3 reads CSAQWRAGGGKLFF. The CDR3, as DNA: TGCAGTGCCCAGTGGAGGGCAGGGGGCGGAAAACTGTTTTTT.

The chain links TRBV20-1 to TRBJ2-4; possibly TRBD2 for D (5 bases). TRBJ2-7 explains the end of the DNA better; the J call may be wrong. The CDR3 is made up of 13 amino acids. The germline gives CDR1 DFQATT, CDR2 SNEGSKA (reference sequence). The CDR3 loop is CSASEVRDYEQYF. CDR3 nucleotide sequence: TGCAGTGCTTCGGAGGTCCGGGACTACGAGCAGTACTTC.

The chain joins TRBV7-9 to TRBJ2-7; TRBD1 is a possible D gene (6 bases). Trimming left V 3 bases short and J 3 bases short, with 15 bases between. This CDR3 has 15 amino acids. CDR1 is SEHNR, CDR2 FQNEAQ, per germline (reference sequence). DNA for the CDR3: TGTGCCAGCAGCTTCTCCGGGACACTTAACTACGAGCAGTACTTC. This encodes CASSFSGTLNYEQYF. The full variable domain, in which reference TRBV7-9 and TRBJ2-7 provide the parts outside the CDR3, is DTGVSQNPRHKITKRGQNVTFRCDPISEHNRLYWYRQTLGQGPEFLTYFQNEAQLEKSRLLSDRFSAERPKGSFSTLEIQRTEQGDSAMYLCASSFSGTLNYEQYFGPGTRLTVT.

The V and J genes are TRBV12-3 or TRBV12-4 and TRBJ2-2; tentative D call: TRBD1 (6 bases). The CDR3 runs to 15 residues. Between the trimmed V and J ends, which lost 6 bases and 0 bases, there was a span of 11 bases. CDR3 nucleotides: TGTGCCAGCAGCCCGGACAGCGCGAACACCGGGGAGCTGTTTTTT. Translation gives CASSPDSANTGELFF.

This clonotype was found a few times. The gene calls are TRBV6-5 and TRBJ2-1; 12 nucleotides match TRBD1. This CDR3 region has 16 residues. Germline V gives CDR1 MNHEY, CDR2 SVGAGI. V shed 2 bases and J 10 bases; nucleotides not matched to a gene: 9. The CDR3, as DNA: TGTGCCAGCAGTTACCTCCCGGGACAGGGGGCCGGAGAGCAGTTCTTC. It yields the protein CASSYLPGQGAGEQFF.

The chain links TRBV7-9 to TRBJ1-2; 7 positions match TRBD1. The CDR3 sequence is 14 residues long. The trim removed 5 bases at V and 4 bases at J, leaving 7 bases unmatched. Germline V gives CDR1 SEHNR, CDR2 FQNEAQ (reference sequence). The CDR3 DNA sequence: TGTGCCAGCAGCGCCCGACAGGGATTCTATGGCTACACCTTC. Encoded protein: CASSARQGFYGYTF.

In DNA form, the CDR3 reads TGCGCCAGCAGCCAAGTCGCAGGTCGTAGCAATCAGCCCCAGCATTTT. This gives the protein CASSQVAGRSNQPQHF. The chain joins TRBV4-1 to TRBJ1-5; D ambiguous. Germline assignment: CDR1 MGHRA and CDR2 YSYEKL. With 1 base removed from V and 0 bases from J, the gap between germline ends came to 10 bases. The CDR3 contains 16 residues.

This clonotype came up once. The gene calls are TRBV12-3 or TRBV12-4 and TRBJ2-5; D unclear. The end of the DNA fits TRBJ2-4 better, so the J call may be wrong. The CDR3 is made up of 14 amino acids. The CDR3 region is CASSLAWQLNIQYF. CDR3 nucleotide sequence: TGTGCCAGCAGTTTAGCTTGGCAGCTAAACATTCAGTACTTC.

This clonotype has just a few counts. This CDR3 is CASSETGHDTQYF. Written as DNA, the CDR3 is TGTGCCAGCAGTGAGACAGGGCATGATACGCAGTATTTT. The chain has TRBV6-4 and TRBJ2-3, with TRBD1 matching 7 bases. This CDR3 is built from 13 residues. Germline V gene data show CDR1 as MRHNA and CDR2 as SNTAGT. The V and J ends lost 3 bases and 6 bases, in that order; junction bases with no gene match: 3.